The T cell receptor beta chain described here comes from a study of beta chain features in type 1 diabetes. General study points: Moderate yet significant TCRB CDR3 shortening was seen in Type 1 diabetes patients in all four CD4+ subsets. Cells expressing TCR highly could be over-represented by cDNA sequencing.

Since all of the isolated RNA was reverse transcribed, expressed TCRB transcripts were what got sequenced. Clones were read by immunoSEQ multiplex PCR, and TCRdb kept only the in-frame ones, dropping some. The table shows approximately 340,000 clones, with roughly 16% occurring only once. Turning to this clone: What it recognizes is unknown.

Trimming left V 5 bases short and J 7 bases short, with 12 bases between. The CDR3 is made up of 13 amino acids. The germline gives CDR1 MDHEN, CDR2 SYDVKM. The clonotype originates from a woman between 18 and 30 years old in good health. Sequencing was done on a sample of naive CD4+ T cells from blood. The chain uses TRBV28 and TRBJ1-5; the D is unclear. The CDR3 loop is CASSVGDVQPQHF. The CDR3 nucleotides read TGTGCCAGCAGTGTGGGAGACGTACAGCCCCAGCATTTT.